Below are 3 T cell receptor beta chains sequenced from a single sample in a study of T cell responses to AZD1222 COVID-19 vaccine. Produced via immunoSEQ multiplex PCR; TCRdb's table is partial and in-frame only. Found here are tens of thousands of clones, 65% to 85% of them singletons; the top ten hold roughly 6.6%. The specimen comprised peripheral blood, sampled on day 0 of AZD1222 vaccination. The receptors stem from an adult in good health.

This chain links TRBV6-1 with TRBJ1-5; perhaps TRBD1 as D (6 bases). Trimming took off 3 bases at V and 0 bases at J, with 9 bases between the two ends. Germline-derived CDR1 and CDR2 are MNHNS and SASEGT. The CDR3 contains 15 residues. The CDR3 DNA follows: TGTGCCAGCAGTGATTCGGGGGCTAGCAATCAGCCCCAGCATTTT. This sequence encodes CASSDSGASNQPQHF.

This chain connects TRBV28 to TRBJ1-6, with D unclear. CDR1 is MDHEN, CDR2 SYDVKM, per germline. V was cut by 3 bases and J by 7 bases, with 19 bases left in between. The CDR3 contains 17 residues. CDR3 region: CASSLEQSIQPNSPLHF. The CDR3 DNA reads as TGTGCCAGCAGTTTGGAGCAATCTATTCAACCGAATTCACCCCTCCACTTT.

V is TRBV6-2 or TRBV6-3 and J is TRBJ2-5; D unresolved. Looked up from germline, CDR1 is MNHEY and CDR2 is SVGEGT. The CDR3 is 14 residues long. The V gene lost 6 bases and the J gene lost 2 bases, with 13 bases spanning the gap. The CDR3, as DNA: TGTGCCAGCAGCCTCAGGCGATCGCAAGAGACCCAGTACTTC. This translates into CASSLRRSQETQYF.